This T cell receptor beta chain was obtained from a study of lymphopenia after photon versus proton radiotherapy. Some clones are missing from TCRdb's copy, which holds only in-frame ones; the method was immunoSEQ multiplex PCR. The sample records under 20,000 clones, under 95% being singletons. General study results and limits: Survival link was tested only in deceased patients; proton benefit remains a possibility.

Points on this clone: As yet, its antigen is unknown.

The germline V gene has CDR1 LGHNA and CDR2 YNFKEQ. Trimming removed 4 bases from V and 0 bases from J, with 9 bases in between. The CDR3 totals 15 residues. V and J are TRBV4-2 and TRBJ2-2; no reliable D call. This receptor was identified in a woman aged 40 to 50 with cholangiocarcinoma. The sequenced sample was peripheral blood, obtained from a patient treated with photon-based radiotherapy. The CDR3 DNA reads TGTGCCAGCAGCCTACAAACAGCGAACACCGGGGAGCTGTTTTTT. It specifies CASSLQTANTGELFF.